This TCR beta chain is from a study of post-analysis software for immune sequencing data. Study-level results: Compared with controls, patients showed significantly lower normalized Chao1 diversity. Higher frequency in patients than in controls was seen for a handful of TRBV segments, with TRBV5-6, TRBV5-1 and TRBV20-1 among them.

A word on this clonotype: Its antigen is still unknown. This may stem from a read error, because a much larger clone lies one nucleotide away.

The CDR3 is 14 residues long. The V gene's germline CDR1 is SGHRS and CDR2 YFSETQ. Deletions cut 2 bases from V and 3 bases from J, with 11 bases between. Unique molecular identifiers tagged the TCR beta cDNA libraries. TCRdb reanalysed the PCR reads using MiXCR and keeps one entry per CDR3 protein. The table lists roughly 180,000 distinct CDR3 sequences, over 25% of them singletons. Material for sequencing was blood. The sequence was obtained from a girl aged 5-17 years with multiple sclerosis. V usage is TRBV5-1 and J usage is TRBJ1-2; the D is unclear. The CDR3 is CASSFVGSDYGYTF. In DNA form, the CDR3 reads TGCGCCAGCAGCTTTGTGGGGTCCGACTATGGCTACACCTTC.